A selection of T cell receptor beta chains follows, all from one sample in a study of cytomegalovirus exposure and HLA in healthy donors. The protocol was immunoSEQ multiplex PCR, while the TCRdb copy is restricted to in-frame clones and leaves out a portion. Of roughly 140,000 clones detected, 80% to 85% appear once; the ten largest clones hold more than 3%. The sequenced material came from PBMCs. The receptor set was obtained from a male donor in good health and CMV-seronegative. CDR3s include the opening cysteine and the closing phenylalanine or tryptophan. A D gene is named only where the DNA matches it firmly. Size is omitted from some rows. Given values are once, few, many or a class for expanded clones.

cdr3_length j_call v_call d_call clone_size cdr3_aa cdr3_nt
15 TRBJ2-1 TRBV6-4 TRBD2 NA CASSVGLAGADEQFF TGTGCCAGCAGTGTAGGACTAGCGGGGGCTGATGAGCAGTTCTTC
18 TRBJ2-3 TRBV15 TRBD2 NA CATSSRAGGPLWGDTQYF TGTGCCACCAGCAGTAGAGCGGGGGGGCCGTTGTGGGGAGATACGCAGTATTTT
12 TRBJ2-7 TRBV10-3 TRBD2 NA CAISHGGYEQYF TGTGCCATCAGCCACGGGGGGTACGAGCAGTACTTC
11 TRBJ2-1 TRBV5-4 NA NA CASRAGLQQFF TGTGCCAGCAGGGCGGGGCTTCAACAGTTCTTC
15 TRBJ1-1 TRBV5-6 TRBD1 NA CASSRTGDGDTEAFF TGTGCCAGCAGCCGAACAGGGGATGGGGACACTGAAGCTTTCTTT
14 TRBJ1-4 TRBV15 TRBD1 NA CATSRTGGNEKLFF TGTGCCACCAGCAGGACAGGGGGGAATGAAAAACTGTTTTTT
15 TRBJ2-3 TRBV7-9 NA NA CASSLDRDLTDTQYF TGTGCCAGCAGCTTAGACCGAGATCTCACAGATACGCAGTATTTT
15 TRBJ2-3 TRBV4-1 TRBD2 few CASSPISGTLDTQYF TGCGCCAGCAGCCCGATCAGCGGGACTCTAGATACGCAGTATTTT
17 TRBJ1-5 TRBV19 TRBD1 NA CASSIIEGARSNQPQHF TGTGCCAGTAGTATAATTGAGGGGGCGCGGAGCAATCAGCCCCAGCATTTT
16 TRBJ2-1 TRBV6-5 NA NA CASSWGGSRINNEQFF TGTGCCAGCAGTTGGGGGGGCAGTAGAATAAACAATGAGCAGTTCTTC
19 TRBJ2-7 TRBV12-5 NA NA CASGLSPYLSVKYSYEQYF TGTGCTAGTGGTTTGTCCCCCTACCTTTCCGTGAAGTATTCCTACGAGCAGTACTTC
16 TRBJ2-2 TRBV5-6 NA NA CASSLLGGKTTGELFF TGTGCCAGCAGCTTGCTGGGCGGGAAGACCACCGGGGAGCTGTTTTTT
15 TRBJ2-1 TRBV5-6 TRBD1 few CASSVDRILYNEQFF TGTGCCAGCAGCGTGGACAGGATACTCTACAATGAGCAGTTCTTC
14 TRBJ2-3 TRBV28 TRBD2 few CASKRGGAGDTQYF TGTGCCAGCAAGCGCGGGGGGGCGGGTGATACGCAGTATTTT
14 TRBJ2-5 TRBV5-4 TRBD1 NA CASSSGQGYETQYF TGTGCCAGCAGCTCAGGACAGGGATATGAGACCCAGTACTTC
14 TRBJ2-5 TRBV7-7 TRBD1 NA CASSSLTGEETQYF TGTGCTAGCAGCTCCTTGACAGGGGAAGAGACCCAGTACTTC
15 TRBJ2-7 TRBV9 NA NA CASSVSGGEQYEQYF TGTGCCAGCAGCGTAAGTGGCGGGGAGCAATACGAGCAGTACTTC
16 TRBJ2-7 TRBV4-3 TRBD1 NA CASSQEAGGYPYEQYF TGCGCCAGCAGCCAAGAGGCAGGGGGCTATCCCTACGAGCAGTACTTC
14 TRBJ1-2 TRBV5-4 NA few CASSLDRVGYGYTF TGTGCCAGCAGCTTGGACAGAGTTGGCTATGGCTACACCTTC
15 TRBJ2-3 TRBV7-6 TRBD1 NA CASSTHRGFTDTQYF TGTGCCAGCAGCACCCACAGGGGTTTCACAGATACGCAGTATTTT
15 TRBJ1-5 TRBV6-4 NA NA CASSGLGGKDQPQHF TGCGCCAGCAGTGGGCTTGGGGGGAAGGACCAGCCCCAGCATTTT
14 TRBJ2-7 TRBV5-1 TRBD1 NA CASSRDRGRREQYF TGCGCCAGCAGCCGCGACAGGGGAAGGCGCGAGCAGTACTTC
17 TRBJ2-3 TRBV27 NA NA CASSSLIGQPFTDTQYF TGTGCCAGCAGTTCACTCATAGGACAGCCTTTCACAGATACGCAGTATTTT
18 TRBJ2-5 TRBV2 TRBD2 few CASAGTSGGGLGLETQYF TGTGCCAGCGCCGGGACTAGCGGGGGAGGGCTGGGTTTGGAGACCCAGTACTTC
13 TRBJ2-5 TRBV7-6 NA NA CASSLVTIATQYF TGTGCCAGCAGCTTAGTTACCATAGCGACCCAGTACTTC
13 TRBJ1-1 TRBV29-1 TRBD1 NA CSVYRGMNTEAFF TGCAGCGTTTACAGGGGTATGAACACTGAAGCTTTCTTT
12 TRBJ2-1 TRBV6-6 NA NA CASRREDNEQFF TGTGCCAGCAGGCGAGAGGACAATGAGCAGTTCTTC
12 TRBJ2-7 TRBV11-2 NA NA CASRSSPDEQYF TGTGCCAGCAGGTCTTCTCCGGACGAGCAGTACTTC
19 TRBJ2-1 TRBV5-1 TRBD2 once CASSLGLAGGPSSYNEQFF TGCGCCAGCAGCCTCGGACTAGCGGGAGGGCCGAGCTCCTACAATGAGCAGTTCTTC
15 TRBJ1-2 TRBV6-5 NA NA CASSYSGQGGYGYTF TGTGCCAGCAGTTACTCGGGGCAGGGAGGCTATGGCTACACCTTC
12 TRBJ2-7 TRBV5-1 NA NA CASSLNSYEQYF TGCGCCAGCAGCTTAAACAGCTACGAGCAGTACTTC
15 TRBJ2-3 TRBV7-5 NA once CARSLGVGGTDTQYF TGTGCCAGAAGCTTAGGGGTGGGCGGCACAGATACGCAGTATTTT
14 TRBJ2-7 TRBV6-1 NA NA CASSDPGNTYEQYF TGTGCCAGCAGTGACCCGGGTAACACCTACGAGCAGTACTTC
15 TRBJ1-2 TRBV6-1 TRBD1 once CASSSRGQGTYGYTF TGTGCCAGCAGTTCGCGGGGACAGGGGACCTATGGCTACACCTTC
15 TRBJ2-1 TRBV5-6 TRBD2 once CASTLLAGNTNEQFF TGTGCCAGCACCCTACTAGCGGGGAATACAAATGAGCAGTTCTTC
16 TRBJ2-7 TRBV9 TRBD2 NA CASSVDYAGGIYEQYF TGTGCCAGCAGCGTGGACTACGCGGGAGGGATTTACGAGCAGTACTTC
15 TRBJ1-2 TRBV6-6 TRBD1 NA CASREYRGPNYGYTF TGTGCCAGCAGGGAGTACAGGGGGCCTAACTATGGCTACACCTTC
17 TRBJ2-1 TRBV13 TRBD2 NA CASSPGTSGGAYNEQFF TGTGCCAGCAGCCCGGGGACTAGCGGGGGGGCCTACAATGAGCAGTTCTTC
13 TRBJ2-1 TRBV19 TRBD2 NA CASSIGGVNEQFF TGTGCCAGTAGTATTGGGGGGGTCAATGAGCAGTTCTTC
14 TRBJ2-1 TRBV28 NA NA CASREVHLNNEQFF TGTGCCAGCAGAGAAGTCCACCTAAACAATGAGCAGTTCTTC
13 TRBJ1-1 TRBV2 TRBD1 NA CASSEGTGPEAFF TGTGCCAGCAGTGAAGGGACAGGCCCTGAAGCTTTCTTT
14 TRBJ1-2 TRBV11-2 NA NA CASSSNRRRGGYTF TGTGCCAGCAGCTCTAACAGGCGCCGGGGGGGCTACACCTTC
14 TRBJ1-1 TRBV5-1 NA NA CASSLVGENTEAFF TGCGCCAGCAGCTTGGTCGGGGAGAACACTGAAGCTTTCTTT
14 TRBJ1-2 TRBV2 TRBD1 NA CASSETGELNGYTF TGTGCCAGCAGTGAAACAGGGGAGCTCAATGGCTACACCTTC